Shown below are 19 T cell receptor beta chains from a single sample sequenced in a study of T cell repertoires in cytomegalovirus infection. TCRdb passed the reads through MiXCR, listing each CDR3 protein once. The sample includes roughly 250,000 distinct CDR3 sequences, approximately 24% seen only once; the top ten take 15% to 20%. Sequenced material: CD8+ T cells from PBMCs. Source of these receptors: a human donor in good health (CMV status not recorded). Some clones in this sample may be carry-over from other donors' samples.

The chain joins TRBV6-2 or TRBV6-3 to TRBJ2-5; D gene ambiguous. The CDR3 consists of 13 residues. V shed 1 base and J shed 0 bases, with 3 bases lying between them. CDR1 is MNHEY, CDR2 SVGEGT, per germline. CDR3 nucleotides: TGTGCCAGCAGTTACTTGTACCAAGAGACCCAGTACTTC. Translation: CASSYLYQETQYF.

The chain joins TRBV5-4 to TRBJ2-3, with D hard to call. V was clipped by 0 bases and J by 5 bases, with 10 bases between them. CDR1 is SGHNT and CDR2 is YYREEE in the germline V gene (reference sequence). The CDR3 has 14 residues. CDR3 sequence reads: CASSLDVVRDTQYF. The CDR3 bases are TGTGCCAGCAGCTTGGATGTTGTTCGAGATACGCAGTATTTT.

The chain carries TRBV12-3 or TRBV12-4 and TRBJ2-7; 8 bases align to TRBD1. The trim removed 4 bases at V and 6 bases at J, leaving 5 bases unmatched. The CDR3 runs to 13 residues. CDR3: CASSWAGGSEQYF. CDR3 coding DNA: TGTGCCAGCAGTTGGGCAGGGGGCTCCGAGCAGTACTTC.

There are a few counts of this clonotype. CDR3 in amino acids: CSASTRTARIRQETQYF. Here the CDR3 DNA reads TGCAGTGCTAGTACCCGGACAGCTCGTATTAGACAAGAGACCCAGTACTTC. The V call is TRBV20-1, the J call TRBJ2-5; TRBD1 is a possible D gene (6 bases). Germline V gene lookup returns CDR1 DFQATT and CDR2 SNEGSKA (reference sequence). V dropped 3 bases and J dropped 2 bases, with 22 bases sitting between them. The CDR3 runs 17 residues.

The chain has TRBV6-1 and TRBJ2-7, with no clear D. This CDR3 is built from 16 residues. Germline CDR1 MNHNS, CDR2 SASEGT. Deletions cut 7 bases from V and 2 bases from J, with 21 bases between. DNA of the CDR3: TGTGCCAGCAACCCAAACACGGGCCCCCACGCCTACGAGCAGTACTTC. It codes for CASNPNTGPHAYEQYF.

This clonotype has a count of ten or more. This chain links TRBV7-8 with TRBJ2-7; D might be TRBD1 (8 bases). V was clipped by 5 bases and J by 12 bases, with 20 bases between them. The CDR3 spans 13 residues. Germline assignment: CDR1 SGHVS and CDR2 FQNEAQ. CDR3 nucleotide sequence: TGTGCCAGCAGCAAAGGAGACGGGGGGACAGGGTACTTC. This codes for CASSKGDGGTGYF.

The chain employs TRBV7-6 and TRBJ2-3; D call uncertain. CDR3 size: 15 residues. Trimming took off 1 base at V and 3 bases at J, with 11 bases between the two ends. Germline loops: CDR1 SGHVS, CDR2 FNYEAQ. The CDR3 DNA follows: TGTGCCAGCAGCTTAGTTTCGGAACTAACAGATACGCAGTATTTT. Amino acids: CASSLVSELTDTQYF.

This clonotype was recorded a few times. The chain joins TRBV19 to TRBJ2-7; D gene unclear. The CDR3 extends over 13 amino acids. CDR1 and CDR2 (germline): LNHDA, SQIVND (reference sequence). Trimming pared 3 bases from V and 6 bases from J, leaving 12 bases between. Written as DNA, the CDR3 is TGTGCCAGTAGTATGGGGATCTCCAGCGAGCAGTACTTC. This codes for CASSMGISSEQYF. Drawing the rest from reference TRBV19 and TRBJ2-7, the complete variable domain is DGGITQSPKYLFRKEGQNVTLSCEQNLNHDAMYWYRQDPGQGLRLIYYSQIVNDFQKGDIAEGYSVSREKKESFPLTVTSAQKNPTAFYLCASSMGISSEQYFGPGTRLTVT.

This clonotype was observed many times. This chain connects TRBV6-2 or TRBV6-3 to TRBJ1-1; D is possibly TRBD1 (6 bases). CDR1 MNHEY and CDR2 SVGEGT come from the germline V gene. CDR3 length equals 16 residues. V was shortened by 10 bases and J by 5 bases, with 26 bases between the two germline ends. Here the CDR3 DNA reads TGTGCCACGGCAGAGAGACTAGGGGGATTCGGTACTGAAGCTTTCTTT. This translates into CATAERLGGFGTEAFF.

The chain uses TRBV20-1 and TRBJ2-7; no clear D gene. Trimming left V 3 bases short and J 0 bases short, with 15 bases between. CDR1 and CDR2 from the germline V gene are DFQATT and SNEGSKA (reference sequence). CDR3 length: 15 amino acids. The CDR3 region is CSASAGSSLSYEQYF. The CDR3 region has the DNA TGCAGTGCTAGTGCCGGCAGCAGCCTCTCCTACGAGCAGTACTTC.

This chain links TRBV2 with TRBJ2-1; 12 bases map to TRBD2. The germline gives CDR1 SNHLY, CDR2 FYNNEI. V was clipped by 4 bases and J by 3 bases; unmatched bases: 4. This CDR3 contains 16 residues. CDR3 in amino acids: CASSGTSGVYYNEQFF. The CDR3 coding sequence is TGTGCCAGCAGTGGGACTAGCGGGGTTTACTACAATGAGCAGTTCTTC.

This clonotype was detected a few times. The chain joins TRBV7-6 to TRBJ2-2, with D possibly being TRBD1 or TRBD2 (5 bases each). Germline V gene sequence: CDR1 SGHVS, CDR2 FNYEAQ. V was pared by 5 bases and J by 7 bases, with 11 bases between. The CDR3 extends over 13 amino acids. This chain's CDR3 is CASSLGEGGELFF. The CDR3 DNA follows: TGTGCCAGCAGCCTGGGGGAAGGCGGGGAGCTGTTTTTT.

The rearrangement links TRBV7-6 to TRBJ2-1; TRBD2 aligns across 12 bases. Germline V gives CDR1 SGHVS, CDR2 FNYEAQ. J was trimmed by 7 bases and V by 11 bases; bases with no gene match: 6. The CDR3 consists of 13 residues. CDR3 nucleotide sequence: TGTGCCGCTAGCGGGGGGGCCGTTAATGAGCAGTTCTTC. Protein product: CAASGGAVNEQFF.

A single count supports this clonotype. The chain is built from TRBV29-1 and TRBJ2-1, with 11 bases fitting TRBD2. The germline V gene encodes CDR1 SQVTM and CDR2 ANQGSEA. The CDR3 runs 12 residues. J was trimmed by 13 bases and V by 4 bases; bases with no gene match: 6. The CDR3 sequence is CSVVDSGGEQFF. CDR3 DNA: TGCAGCGTTGTGGATAGCGGGGGGGAACAGTTCTTC.

This clonotype has at least ten counts. The CDR3 region has the DNA TGTGCCAGCAGTCTTTTCATCTCAGGGAACGAGCAGTACTTC. Protein product: CASSLFISGNEQYF. The chain joins TRBV6-1 to TRBJ2-7; the D gene is possibly TRBD1 (5 bases). Trimming pared 5 bases from V and 5 bases from J, leaving 16 bases between. In germline, CDR1 is MNHNS, CDR2 SASEGT. This CDR3 comprises 14 residues.

V usage is TRBV20-1 and J usage is TRBJ2-1; the D gene is possibly TRBD2 (5 bases). The V end lost 4 bases, the J end lost 4 bases, and 20 bases lay between the germline ends. Germline V gives CDR1 DFQATT, CDR2 SNEGSKA (reference sequence). This CDR3 region has 16 residues. CDR3 sequence reads: CSATSGEINRYNEQFF. The CDR3 region has the DNA TGCAGTGCTACTTCCGGGGAGATCAATCGGTACAATGAGCAGTTCTTC.

This clonotype was counted between two and nine times. The rearrangement links TRBV7-3 to TRBJ1-2; the match to TRBD1 covers 7 bases. This CDR3 is built from 14 residues. Germline-derived CDR1 and CDR2 are SGHTA and FQGTGA. Losses at the gene ends were 2 bases for V and 10 bases for J; bases not matched to a gene: 10. The chain's CDR3 is CASSLLGGADLYTF. For the CDR3, the DNA is TGTGCCAGCAGCTTATTAGGGGGCGCGGACCTCTACACCTTC.

This clonotype has ten or more counts. The CDR3 spells CSARDFQGAYEQFF. The CDR3 bases are TGCAGTGCTAGAGATTTCCAGGGGGCTTATGAGCAGTTCTTC. The V gene is TRBV20-1, the J gene TRBJ2-1; 8 bases map to TRBD1. Unmatched junction bases numbered 6, after V lost 0 bases and J lost 8 bases. Germline V gives CDR1 DFQATT, CDR2 SNEGSKA (reference sequence). The CDR3 spans 14 residues.

Many counts were recorded for this clonotype. This rearrangement joins TRBV7-6 to TRBJ2-1; the D call may be TRBD1 or TRBD2 (5 bases each). Per the germline V gene, CDR1 is SGHVS and CDR2 is FNYEAQ. The CDR3 totals 14 residues. The ends were cut back, 7 bases at V and 7 bases at J, with 17 bases in the middle. This chain's CDR3 is CASTDGAGDNEQFF. The CDR3 nucleotides read TGTGCCAGCACCGACGGGGCCGGGGATAATGAGCAGTTCTTC.